Many counts were recorded for the clone carrying this T cell receptor (beta chain). Antigen unknown. Each donor's blood draw was 8.5 to 10 milliliters of peripheral blood. Trimming shortened V by 1 base and J by 6 bases, and 14 bases separated the two germline ends. The CDR3 sequence is 15 residues long. Per germline, CDR1 SGHDT and CDR2 YYEEEE. For the second PCR, which ran for roughly 7 to 11 cycles, a sample-barcoded 5' primer and a J-beta primer mix were used. Using its own MiXCR run on the 5' RACE reads, TCRdb lists one record per CDR3 protein. The sample has hundreds of thousands of distinct CDR3 sequences; 25% to 35% are singletons. The entry originates in a study of blood T cells in healthy people across ages. Study-level findings and limits: Diversity was higher, and naive CD4+ cells more numerous, in long-lived donors than in aged donors. Naive T cell percentage showed a strong correlation with TCR beta diversity.

This TCR was recovered from a woman of 80 years or more in good health. What was sequenced was blood. The rearrangement links TRBV5-6 to TRBJ2-1; D is unclear. CDR3: CASSLRNRLLNEQFF. The DNA of the CDR3 is TGTGCCAGCAGCTTGAGAAATCGTCTCCTCAATGAGCAGTTCTTC.